This T cell receptor (beta chain) comes out of a study of T cells expressing NK-cell markers. The CDR3 extends over 17 amino acids. TCRdb reprocessed the 5' RACE reads, with one entry per CDR3 protein and no DNA. Here the sample table reports about 170,000 distinct CDR3 sequences. Turning to this clonotype: Its antigen is currently unknown.

Study-wide points: Dominance of the CD3+CD56-NKG2C+ fraction by these clonotypes also held in a handful of donors.

The TCR was taken from a man aged 18-69 years in good health. The sequencing sample was made of blood T cells: a sorted CD56 or NKG2C T cell subset, CD4+ or CD8+ T cells, or bulk PBMC T cells (not recorded which). The gene calls are TRBV12-3 or TRBV12-4 and TRBJ2-1; TCRdb designates TRBD2, a call that cannot be tested without DNA. This CDR3 reads CASSPPSGGSSYNEQFF.